These 27 T cell receptor beta chains share one sample of origin, sequenced in a study of T cell responses to AZD1222 COVID-19 vaccine. Generated by immunoSEQ multiplex PCR, the TCRdb table keeps only in-frame clones and is missing some. Among roughly 130,000 clones listed, around 94% were seen once. This specimen was peripheral blood, taken on day 0 of AZD1222 vaccination. The receptors derive from an adult in good health.

V is TRBV7-9 and J is TRBJ1-1; D is uncertain. Germline lookup yields CDR1 SEHNR and CDR2 FQNEAQ (reference sequence). The CDR3 spans 12 residues. V was trimmed by 5 bases and J by 12 bases, leaving 16 bases between them. CDR3 residues: CASSPDGVATFF. CDR3 DNA sequence: TGTGCCAGCAGCCCCGATGGGGTCGCGACTTTCTTT. The full variable domain, its missing parts supplied by reference TRBV7-9 and TRBJ1-1, is DTGVSQNPRHKITKRGQNVTFRCDPISEHNRLYWYRQTLGQGPEFLTYFQNEAQLEKSRLLSDRFSAERPKGSFSTLEIQRTEQGDSAMYLCASSPDGVATFFGQGTRLTVV.

V gene TRBV28 combines with J gene TRBJ2-7; D ambiguous. Germline V gene sequence: CDR1 MDHEN, CDR2 SYDVKM. The CDR3 has 13 amino acids. With 3 bases removed from V and 3 bases from J, the gap between germline ends came to 9 bases. CDR3 sequence (DNA): TGTGCCAGCAGTTTGGGCAGGAGCTACGAGCAGTACTTC. This translates into CASSLGRSYEQYF.

This clone was seen a single time. This chain joins TRBV4-1 and TRBJ1-2; possibly TRBD1 for D (5 bases). This CDR3 has 17 amino acids. CDR1 is MGHRA and CDR2 is YSYEKL in the germline V gene. Deletions cut 1 base from V and 0 bases from J, with 15 bases between. The CDR3 here is CASSQVAIGGANYGYTF. CDR3 DNA: TGCGCCAGCAGCCAAGTAGCTATCGGGGGAGCTAACTATGGCTACACCTTC.

This rearrangement joins TRBV11-2 to TRBJ2-7; 9 bases are a match to TRBD2. This CDR3 has 15 amino acids. CDR1 is SGHAT, CDR2 FQNNGV, per germline. The J segment lost 2 bases and the V segment lost 3 bases, leaving 5 bases of the junction unmatched. The chain's CDR3 is CASSLQREAPYEQYF. The DNA of the CDR3 is TGTGCCAGCAGCTTGCAGCGGGAGGCTCCCTACGAGCAGTACTTC.

The CDR3 DNA reads as TGTGCCAGCAGTTTAATTGGAGAAAAACTGTTTTTT. Protein product: CASSLIGEKLFF. The V call is TRBV12-3 or TRBV12-4, the J call TRBJ1-4; D is unclear. CDR3 length: 12 residues. Trimming removed 2 bases from V and 8 bases from J, with 6 bases in between.

V and J are TRBV15 and TRBJ2-1; D is uncertain. CDR1 is LNHNV and CDR2 is YYDKDF in the germline V gene (reference sequence). The CDR3 sequence is 12 residues long. The V end lost 3 bases, the J end lost 7 bases, and 7 bases lay between the germline ends. CDR3 in amino acids: CATSRPRNEQFF. For the CDR3, the DNA is TGTGCCACCAGCAGGCCTAGGAATGAGCAGTTCTTC.

The gene calls are TRBV19 and TRBJ2-7, with D maybe TRBD2 (6 bases). Germline V gives CDR1 LNHDA, CDR2 SQIVND (reference sequence). The length of the CDR3 is 14 residues. V gave up 3 bases and J gave up 0 bases, with 9 bases separating them. Here the CDR3 DNA reads TGTGCCAGTAGTATGGGGGGATTCTCCTACGAGCAGTACTTC. Amino acids: CASSMGGFSYEQYF.

This chain uses TRBV10-3 with TRBJ2-5, with TRBD2 identical over 9 bases. J was trimmed by 5 bases and V by 9 bases; bases with no gene match: 7. This CDR3 has 13 amino acids. Germline lookup yields CDR1 ENHRY and CDR2 SYGVKD. The CDR3 DNA sequence: TGTGCCATTTCCGTAGCGGGAGTTGAGACCCAGTACTTC. Translated, it gives CAISVAGVETQYF.

Comments on this clone: One end of the junction is discordant with germline, which a read error may explain. The chain joins TRBV20-1 to TRBJ2-5; D gene uncertain. The CDR3 is 11 residues long. Germline lookup yields CDR1 DFQATT and CDR2 SNEGSKA (reference sequence). CDR3 DNA sequence: TGCAGTGCCAGAGTGAGAGAGACCCAGTACTTC. This translates into CSARVRETQYF.

The V and J genes are TRBV4-1 and TRBJ1-5; no reliable D call. The CDR3 has 14 residues. V was cut by 0 bases and J by 6 bases, with 9 bases left in between. Germline assignment: CDR1 MGHRA and CDR2 YSYEKL. This chain's CDR3 is CASSQERVGQPQHF. The CDR3 DNA sequence: TGCGCCAGCAGCCAAGAGAGGGTGGGTCAGCCCCAGCATTTT.

This rearrangement joins TRBV7-2 to TRBJ2-4, with D perhaps TRBD2 (5 bases). The CDR3 extends over 16 amino acids. Germline assignment: CDR1 SGHTA and CDR2 FQGNSA. V lost 2 bases to trimming and J lost 1 base, with 12 bases between them. The CDR3 is CASSLLAGGAKNIQYF. The DNA of the CDR3 is TGTGCCAGCAGCTTACTTGCAGGCGGGGCCAAAAACATTCAGTACTTC.

V gene TRBV7-8 combines with J gene TRBJ1-1; no reliable D call. This CDR3 has 13 residues. Germline CDR1 is SGHVS and CDR2 is FQNEAQ. V was shortened by 0 bases and J by 4 bases, with 6 bases between the two germline ends. DNA of the CDR3: TGTGCCAGCAGCTTAGCGGAGGTCACTGAAGCTTTCTTT. This translates into CASSLAEVTEAFF.

In this sample, this clone turned up once. The chain is built from TRBV6-5 and TRBJ2-3; D may correspond to TRBD1 or TRBD2 (6 bases each). Deletions cut 6 bases from V and 1 base from J, with 14 bases between. The CDR3 extends over 15 amino acids. Germline CDR1 and CDR2: MNHEY and SVGAGI. CDR3: CASSWRGSRTDTQYF. As DNA, the CDR3 is TGTGCCAGCAGCTGGAGGGGGAGCCGCACAGATACGCAGTATTTT.

The CDR3 is CASRAYRSTEAFF. CDR3 DNA sequence: TGTGCCAGCAGGGCTTACAGAAGTACTGAAGCTTTCTTT. This chain connects TRBV12-3 or TRBV12-4 to TRBJ1-1; no clear D gene. Trimming shortened V by 6 bases and J by 5 bases, and 13 bases separated the two germline ends. There are 13 residues in the CDR3.

The chain carries TRBV2 and TRBJ2-5, with TRBD2 identical over 7 bases. V shed 6 bases, J shed 4 bases, and the junction held 5 bases outside the gene matches. The CDR3 has 13 amino acids. Germline CDR1 is SNHLY and CDR2 is FYNNEI. The CDR3 DNA reads as TGTGCCAGCAGAGCGGGGTCTGGAGAGACCCAGTACTTC. Its protein product is CASRAGSGETQYF.

J is TRBJ1-2 and V is TRBV6-5; perhaps TRBD1 as D (5 bases). Germline CDR1 MNHEY, CDR2 SVGAGI. Trimming cost V 10 bases and J 8 bases, with 20 bases left between them. This CDR3 contains 13 residues. The CDR3 DNA reads TGTGCCATCTCCCGGGAACAGGAGGGCGGCTACACCTTC. Translated, it gives CAISREQEGGYTF.

The genes are TRBV20-1 and TRBJ2-3; TRBD2 matches 9 bases. Unmatched junction bases numbered 6, after V lost 3 bases and J lost 2 bases. Germline assignment: CDR1 DFQATT and CDR2 SNEGSKA (reference sequence). The CDR3 has 15 residues. DNA for the CDR3: TGCAGTGCTAGTTTAGCGGGAGCCCCCACAGATACGCAGTATTTT. Residues: CSASLAGAPTDTQYF.

This chain links TRBV10-1 with TRBJ2-7, with TRBD2 matching 10 bases. From germline, CDR1 is WNHNN and CDR2 SYGVQD (reference sequence). After removal of 6 bases from V and 6 bases from J, the junction contained 8 bases not matched to a gene. The CDR3 length is 14 residues. The CDR3 coding sequence is TGCGCCAGCAGCGAAGGGACTAGCGAACGCGAGCAGTACTTC. This sequence encodes CASSEGTSEREQYF.

The V call is TRBV5-5, the J call TRBJ1-1; a weak D match, TRBD1 (5 bases). This CDR3 region has 13 residues. Trimming took 1 base from V and 8 from J, leaving 12 bases between them. Germline V gives CDR1 SGHKS, CDR2 YYEKEE (reference sequence). CDR3 sequence: CASSLYDSSEAFF. For the CDR3, the DNA is TGTGCCAGCAGCTTGTATGACAGCTCAGAAGCTTTCTTT.

The J gene is TRBJ2-3, the V gene TRBV15; the D is unclear. Trimming cost V 0 bases and J 0 bases, with 7 bases left between them. This CDR3 spans 15 amino acids. Germline CDR1 LNHNV, CDR2 YYDKDF (reference sequence). CDR3 nucleotide sequence: TGTGCCACCAGCAGAGATCAGGCGAGCACAGATACGCAGTATTTT. This codes for CATSRDQASTDTQYF.

This chain connects TRBV2 to TRBJ2-1; 9 positions agree with TRBD2. Germline CDR1 is SNHLY and CDR2 is FYNNEI. J lost 4 bases, V lost 8 bases, and 6 bases had no gene match. There are 14 residues in the CDR3. This CDR3 reads CASVWTSDYNEQFF. As DNA, the CDR3 is TGTGCCAGCGTGTGGACTAGCGATTACAATGAGCAGTTCTTC.

The chain couples TRBV14 to TRBJ2-5; maybe TRBD2 (6 bases). Trimming pared 1 base from V and 1 base from J, leaving 10 bases between. Germline V gives CDR1 SGHDN, CDR2 FVKESK. This CDR3 contains 15 residues. DNA for the CDR3: TGTGCCAGCAGCCAAGGGGGGGAACCCCAAGAGACCCAGTACTTC. Protein sequence: CASSQGGEPQETQYF.

The genes are TRBV4-2 and TRBJ2-7; D is perhaps TRBD2 (5 bases). CDR1 and CDR2 (germline): LGHNA, YNFKEQ. V lost 0 bases and J 2 bases, leaving 8 bases between the germline ends. This CDR3 is built from 14 residues. The DNA of the CDR3 is TGTGCCAGCAGCCAAGATGGACTTACCTACGAGCAGTACTTC. This gives the protein CASSQDGLTYEQYF.

This chain joins TRBV7-9 and TRBJ1-2, with TRBD1 as a possible D gene (6 bases). Germline loops: CDR1 SEHNR, CDR2 FQNEAQ (reference sequence). The CDR3 loop spans 15 amino acids. V was clipped by 6 bases and J by 4 bases, with 18 bases between them. DNA of the CDR3: TGTGCCAGCAGTCCCGGACAGCCGAAAACCTATGGCTACACCTTC. This translates into CASSPGQPKTYGYTF.

The CDR3 DNA sequence: TGTGCCAGCAGGACTTACAGGGGGCGCGATTCACCCCTCCACTTT. Amino acids: CASRTYRGRDSPLHF. The chain employs TRBV27 and TRBJ1-6, with TRBD1 identical over 9 bases. The CDR3 totals 15 residues. Per the germline V gene, CDR1 is MNHEY and CDR2 is SMNVEV (reference sequence). V shed 6 bases and J 8 bases; nucleotides not matched to a gene: 8.

In its sample, this clone was seen once. This chain uses TRBV15 with TRBJ1-2; no firm D call. The V end was cut by 6 bases, the J end by 0 bases, with 2 bases between. The germline CDR1 and CDR2 sequences are LNHNV and YYDKDF (reference sequence). The CDR3 covers 11 residues. The CDR3 reads CATRSNYGYTF. The CDR3 DNA reads as TGTGCCACCAGGTCTAACTATGGCTACACCTTC.

The chain employs TRBV28 and TRBJ2-3; 11 bases align to TRBD2. Trimming at V came to 3 bases and at J to 15 bases, leaving 11 bases not matched to a gene. This CDR3 is 14 amino acids long. Germline lookup yields CDR1 MDHEN and CDR2 SYDVKM. Here the CDR3 reads CASSLGTSGLIRYF. The CDR3 DNA reads as TGTGCCAGCAGTTTGGGGACTAGCGGTCTAATACGTTATTTT.